This T cell receptor (beta chain) is drawn from a study of blood T cell repertoires in COVID-19. Whole-study context: Spain, Italy and the United States supplied samples that represented acute and convalescent COVID-19. PBMCs, B-cell-depleted T cells, or T cells provided the cDNA or gDNA that made up the material.

V lost 0 bases to trimming and J lost 5 bases, with 12 bases between them. Germline CDR1 reads SGHKS; CDR2 reads YYEKEE (reference sequence). This CDR3 comprises 15 residues. Per the authors' pipeline: Reference gene primer amplification in the assay estimated nucleated cell counts. The data were produced by immunoSEQ multiplex PCR, yet TCRdb's version contains in-frame clones alone and is incomplete. The DNA was the basis for D and trimming; V, J and clone size are from that table. The sample contains about 37,000 clones, about nine tenths of which appear only once. The TCR originated in a woman aged 25-40 years in a cohort sampled during active COVID-19. The sample consisted of peripheral blood. The gene calls are TRBV5-5 and TRBJ1-3; no clear D gene. The CDR3 loop reads CASSLGYRGRNTIYF. The CDR3 region has the DNA TGTGCCAGCAGCTTGGGTTATCGGGGAAGAAACACCATATATTTT.